This T cell receptor beta chain was obtained from a study of blood T cells in healthy people across ages. PCR was performed a second time for roughly 6 to 12 cycles using a sample-barcoded 5' primer and a J-beta primer mix. Each cDNA molecule carried a tag from a template-switch adaptor that contained 12 random nucleotides. Via MiXCR, TCRdb re-called the 5' RACE reads, giving one row per CDR3 protein. The sample lists 650,000 to 900,000 distinct CDR3 sequences, 62% occurring once. Ranging in age from about 6 to 95, the donors were healthy Caucasian individuals from Russia. Whole-study results and caveats: Older age coincided with a roughly linear decline in TCR beta diversity per million T cells.

Germline CDR1 and CDR2: DFQATT and SNEGSKA (reference sequence). After removal of 0 bases from V and 0 bases from J, the junction contained 11 bases not matched to a gene. The CDR3 extends over 18 amino acids. On this clonotype itself: What it binds is not known.

The rearrangement links TRBV20-1 to TRBJ2-3; 8 bases map to TRBD1. The source is a man aged 30 to 39 in good health. Sequencing used blood. Written as DNA, the CDR3 is TGCAGTGCTAGAGATCGGTTGCAACAGGGGGGCAGCACAGATACGCAGTATTTT. This gives the protein CSARDRLQQGGSTDTQYF.